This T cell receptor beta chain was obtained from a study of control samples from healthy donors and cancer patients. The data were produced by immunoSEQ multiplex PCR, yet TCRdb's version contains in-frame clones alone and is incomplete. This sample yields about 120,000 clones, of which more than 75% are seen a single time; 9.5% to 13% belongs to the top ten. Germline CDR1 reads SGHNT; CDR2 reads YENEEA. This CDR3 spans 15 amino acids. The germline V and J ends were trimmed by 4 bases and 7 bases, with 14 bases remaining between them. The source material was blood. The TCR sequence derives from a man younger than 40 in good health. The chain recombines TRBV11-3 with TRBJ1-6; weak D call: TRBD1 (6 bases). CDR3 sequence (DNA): TGTGCCAGCAGCTCCCAAGGGGGGAGCAATTCACCCCTCCACTTT. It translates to CASSSQGGSNSPLHF.